These T cell receptor beta chains were read from a single sample in a study of blood T cell repertoires in COVID-19. Sequencing was performed with immunoSEQ multiplex PCR; in TCRdb, only in-frame clones are kept and a portion is missing. Of some 270,000 clones in the sample, approximately 85% are singletons; the top ten hold 0.85% to 1%. The sequenced material came from peripheral blood. These receptors originate from a human donor with COVID-19, enrolled during active disease. The donor label of this sample is uncertain. Both conserved end residues are part of each CDR3. D genes are given only for firm matches. A row's size may be missing; if present it is once, few, many or a size class.

clone_size: .; d_call: TRBD1; v_call: TRBV19; j_call: TRBJ1-2; cdr3_nt: TGTGCCAGTAGTGTAACAGGGGCTGAAGGTGGCTACACCTTC; cdr3_aa: CASSVTGAEGGYTF
clone_size: .; d_call: .; v_call: TRBV7-2; j_call: TRBJ2-5; cdr3_nt: TGTGCCAGCAGCACTCGACAGGGAGGCGGGCAAGAGACCCAGTACTTC; cdr3_aa: CASSTRQGGGQETQYF
clone_size: .; d_call: TRBD2; v_call: TRBV30; j_call: TRBJ2-2; cdr3_nt: TGTGCCTGGAGGCTAGCGGGAAGAATCACCGGGGAGCTGTTTTTT; cdr3_aa: CAWRLAGRITGELFF
clone_size: .; d_call: .; v_call: TRBV5-8; j_call: TRBJ2-1; cdr3_nt: TGTGCCAGCGTGCGTGAGAGACAGTACAATGAGCAGTTCTTC; cdr3_aa: CASVRERQYNEQFF
clone_size: .; d_call: .; v_call: TRBV10-3; j_call: TRBJ2-2; cdr3_nt: TGTGCCATCAGTGTCGTGTCTCCGAACACCGGGGAGCTGTTTTTT; cdr3_aa: CAISVVSPNTGELFF
clone_size: .; d_call: TRBD2; v_call: TRBV19; j_call: TRBJ2-3; cdr3_nt: TGTGCCAGTAGTATCCTCGGGACTAGCGGGGGCACAGATACGCAGTATTTT; cdr3_aa: CASSILGTSGGTDTQYF
clone_size: .; d_call: TRBD2; v_call: TRBV28; j_call: TRBJ2-1; cdr3_nt: TGTGCCAGCAGTCCTATTAGCGGGAGGGATGAGCAGTTCTTC; cdr3_aa: CASSPISGRDEQFF
clone_size: .; d_call: TRBD1; v_call: TRBV5-4; j_call: TRBJ1-2; cdr3_nt: TGTGCCAGCAGCACCCGGGACAGGGGCAACTATGGCTACACCTTC; cdr3_aa: CASSTRDRGNYGYTF
clone_size: .; d_call: .; v_call: TRBV3-1/TRBV3-2; j_call: TRBJ1-6; cdr3_nt: TGTGCCAGCAGCCATACGAACGGGGGTATGCCACCCCTCCACTTT; cdr3_aa: CASSHTNGGMPPLHF
clone_size: .; d_call: .; v_call: TRBV28; j_call: TRBJ1-5; cdr3_nt: TGTGCCAGCAGTCCCAGACTGGGCAATCAGCCCCAGCATTTT; cdr3_aa: CASSPRLGNQPQHF
clone_size: few; d_call: .; v_call: TRBV20-1; j_call: TRBJ2-1; cdr3_nt: TGCAGTGCTAGTTCAAGGCAGGGATTGTACAATGAGCAGTTCTTC; cdr3_aa: CSASSRQGLYNEQFF
clone_size: .; d_call: TRBD1; v_call: TRBV9; j_call: TRBJ1-1; cdr3_nt: TGTGCCAGCAGCGAATTCCAGGGGGGAGGAACTGAAGCTTTCTTT; cdr3_aa: CASSEFQGGGTEAFF
clone_size: .; d_call: .; v_call: TRBV5-1; j_call: TRBJ1-5; cdr3_nt: TGCGCCAGCGCGGAGGGAAGTAGCAATCAGCCCCAGCATTTT; cdr3_aa: CASAEGSSNQPQHF
clone_size: .; d_call: TRBD2; v_call: TRBV7-2; j_call: TRBJ2-5; cdr3_nt: TGTGCCAGCAGCTTTGGACTAGCGGGAGGGCAAGAGACCCAGTACTTC; cdr3_aa: CASSFGLAGGQETQYF
clone_size: .; d_call: .; v_call: TRBV28; j_call: TRBJ1-1; cdr3_nt: TGTGCCAGCAGCCATGACACTGAAGCTTTCTTT; cdr3_aa: CASSHDTEAFF
clone_size: once; d_call: TRBD2; v_call: TRBV10-2; j_call: TRBJ2-7; cdr3_nt: TGCGCCAGCAGCGGCGCTAGGCCTAGCGGGAGTTTATCTTACGTGCAGTACTTC; cdr3_aa: CASSGARPSGSLSYVQYF
clone_size: .; d_call: TRBD1; v_call: TRBV3-1/TRBV3-2; j_call: TRBJ2-3; cdr3_nt: TGTGCCAGCAGCCTATTGGGACAGGGACCCACAGATACGCAGTATTTT; cdr3_aa: CASSLLGQGPTDTQYF
clone_size: .; d_call: TRBD1; v_call: TRBV6-5; j_call: TRBJ2-1; cdr3_nt: TGTGCCAGCAGCCCAGGGGACAGCAGCTACAATGAGCAGTTCTTC; cdr3_aa: CASSPGDSSYNEQFF
clone_size: .; d_call: TRBD1; v_call: TRBV6-5; j_call: TRBJ2-1; cdr3_nt: TGTGCCAGCCCGACGCCAGGGGACAGGGATGAGCAGTTCTTC; cdr3_aa: CASPTPGDRDEQFF
clone_size: few; d_call: .; v_call: TRBV29-1; j_call: TRBJ1-1; cdr3_nt: TGCAGCGCCCAGCGGCCAGGTGAAGCTTTCTTT; cdr3_aa: CSAQRPGEAFF
clone_size: .; d_call: TRBD2; v_call: TRBV7-8; j_call: TRBJ2-3; cdr3_nt: TGTGCCAGCAGCTTAGGAGCTAGCGGGGTCACAGATACGCAGTATTTT; cdr3_aa: CASSLGASGVTDTQYF
clone_size: .; d_call: TRBD2; v_call: TRBV20-1; j_call: TRBJ2-5; cdr3_nt: TGCAGTGCTAGTACTAGCGGGATGTCAACCCAGTACTTC; cdr3_aa: CSASTSGMSTQYF
clone_size: .; d_call: .; v_call: TRBV7-9; j_call: TRBJ2-1; cdr3_nt: TGTGCCAGCAGCTTCTCAGCGGCCCAGCAGTTCTTC; cdr3_aa: CASSFSAAQQFF
clone_size: .; d_call: .; v_call: TRBV19; j_call: TRBJ1-3; cdr3_nt: TGTGCCAGTAAATCAGTAAGCGGTGGAAACACCATATATTTT; cdr3_aa: CASKSVSGGNTIYF
clone_size: .; d_call: .; v_call: TRBV3-1/TRBV3-2; j_call: TRBJ1-4; cdr3_nt: TGTGCCAGCAGCCGCCAGGGGGAAAAACTGTTTTTT; cdr3_aa: CASSRQGEKLFF
clone_size: .; d_call: .; v_call: TRBV28; j_call: TRBJ1-5; cdr3_nt: TGTGCCAGCAGCGTGACAGGAGTTTATAGCAATCAGCCCCAGCATTTT; cdr3_aa: CASSVTGVYSNQPQHF
clone_size: .; d_call: .; v_call: TRBV30; j_call: TRBJ1-2; cdr3_nt: TGTGCCTGGACCGCCGGTTGGGGGGGTTATGGCTACACCTTC; cdr3_aa: CAWTAGWGGYGYTF
clone_size: .; d_call: .; v_call: TRBV30; j_call: TRBJ1-3; cdr3_nt: TGTGCCTGGAGTCTCAGGGCCTCTGGAAACACCATATATTTT; cdr3_aa: CAWSLRASGNTIYF
clone_size: .; d_call: .; v_call: TRBV19; j_call: TRBJ2-3; cdr3_nt: TGTGCCAGTAGTGGGGGGGCATCCACAGATACGCAGTATTTT; cdr3_aa: CASSGGASTDTQYF
clone_size: .; d_call: .; v_call: TRBV6-1; j_call: TRBJ2-5; cdr3_nt: TGTGCCAGCAGTGAAGTCGCGGGCAGGGGCCAAGAGACCCAGTACTTC; cdr3_aa: CASSEVAGRGQETQYF
clone_size: .; d_call: TRBD1; v_call: TRBV5-1; j_call: TRBJ1-1; cdr3_nt: TGCGCCAGCAGCGTCGAGGGGGCGCAAGCTTTCTTT; cdr3_aa: CASSVEGAQAFF
clone_size: .; d_call: TRBD1; v_call: TRBV7-2; j_call: TRBJ1-1; cdr3_nt: TGTGCCAGCAGCGGAGTAGGGGACAGGGGCCACACTGAAGCTTTCTTT; cdr3_aa: CASSGVGDRGHTEAFF
clone_size: .; d_call: TRBD1; v_call: TRBV3-1/TRBV3-2; j_call: TRBJ1-1; cdr3_nt: TGTGCCAGCAGCTCGACGACAGGGGGGCTTGCTGAAGCTTTCTTT; cdr3_aa: CASSSTTGGLAEAFF
clone_size: .; d_call: TRBD1; v_call: TRBV6-5; j_call: TRBJ1-2; cdr3_nt: TGTGCCAGCGCAGGGGGGTATGGCTACACCTTC; cdr3_aa: CASAGGYGYTF
clone_size: .; d_call: TRBD1; v_call: TRBV2; j_call: TRBJ1-4; cdr3_nt: TGTGCCAGCAGGGCCGACAGGGGTAACGAAAAACTGTTTTTT; cdr3_aa: CASRADRGNEKLFF
clone_size: once; d_call: TRBD2; v_call: TRBV7-8; j_call: TRBJ2-7; cdr3_nt: TGTGCCAGCAGCTTACCCCACGGGACTAGCGGGAAATGGGTGTCCTACGAGCAGTACTTC; cdr3_aa: CASSLPHGTSGKWVSYEQYF
clone_size: .; d_call: TRBD1; v_call: TRBV6-5; j_call: TRBJ2-2; cdr3_nt: TGTGCCAGCAGAAAGACAGGGCGGGAGCTGTTTTTT; cdr3_aa: CASRKTGRELFF
clone_size: .; d_call: .; v_call: TRBV28; j_call: TRBJ2-1; cdr3_nt: TGTGCCAGCAGTGGCGCGGGGCGGATCTACAATGAGCAGTTCTTC; cdr3_aa: CASSGAGRIYNEQFF
clone_size: .; d_call: TRBD2; v_call: TRBV30; j_call: TRBJ2-7; cdr3_nt: TGTGCCTGGTGCCCCGGGACTAGCACCGAGCAGTACTTC; cdr3_aa: CAWCPGTSTEQYF
clone_size: once; d_call: .; v_call: TRBV6-5; j_call: TRBJ2-2; cdr3_nt: TGTGCCAGCAGTTACACTAGTGCCGGGGAGCTGTTTTTT; cdr3_aa: CASSYTSAGELFF
clone_size: few; d_call: TRBD1; v_call: TRBV19; j_call: TRBJ1-2; cdr3_nt: TGTGCCAGTACCCAATCATCCACAGGGGGCTATGGCTACACCTTC; cdr3_aa: CASTQSSTGGYGYTF
clone_size: .; d_call: .; v_call: TRBV27; j_call: TRBJ1-1; cdr3_nt: TGTGCCAGCATCCCTGGGGGCTGGGGGAACACTGAAGCTTTCTTT; cdr3_aa: CASIPGGWGNTEAFF